One sample yielded the 32 T cell receptor beta chains listed below, sequenced in a study of T cell responses to AZD1222 COVID-19 vaccine. Profiled with immunoSEQ multiplex PCR; TCRdb holds only in-frame clones, not every one. The sample includes tens of thousands of clones, just over 85% of them seen just once. The specimen comprised peripheral blood, sampled on day 0 of MenACWY control vaccination. Receptor source: an adult in good health.

The rearrangement links TRBV6-5 to TRBJ1-5; 7 bases line up with TRBD1. The CDR3 totals 14 residues. Germline-derived CDR1 and CDR2 are MNHEY and SVGAGI. The ends lost 5 bases at V and 6 bases at J; junction bases unmatched: 7. CDR3 sequence: CASSQGGWGQPQHF. The CDR3 nucleotides are TGTGCCAGCAGTCAGGGGGGTTGGGGTCAGCCCCAGCATTTT.

The chain employs TRBV7-9 and TRBJ2-6; TRBD1 matches 12 bases. This CDR3 comprises 18 residues. Germline assignment: CDR1 SEHNR and CDR2 FQNEAQ (reference sequence). V lost 4 bases, J lost 2 bases, and 6 bases stayed unmatched. CDR3 sequence reads: CASSSRGTGGTGANVLTF. DNA for the CDR3: TGTGCCAGCAGCTCCCGGGGGACAGGGGGCACTGGGGCCAACGTCCTGACTTTC.

This clone has just one count. This sequence joins TRBV7-2 and TRBJ2-1; D possibly corresponds to TRBD1 (6 bases). From germline, CDR1 is SGHTA and CDR2 FQGNSA. There are 14 residues in the CDR3. The V end lost 4 bases, the J end lost 3 bases, and 10 bases lay between the germline ends. CDR3 loop: CASSSRTVYNEQFF. The DNA for the CDR3 is TGTGCCAGCAGCTCCCGGACAGTCTACAATGAGCAGTTCTTC.

A few counts support this clone. The gene calls are TRBV28 and TRBJ1-5, with 9 bases that match TRBD1. Germline CDR1 and CDR2: MDHEN and SYDVKM. The CDR3 is 19 residues long. V was clipped by 3 bases and J by 1 base; unmatched bases: 13. CDR3 amino acids: CASSFHRDRDNWSNQPQHF. The CDR3 DNA follows: TGTGCCAGCAGTTTTCACCGGGACAGGGATAACTGGAGCAATCAGCCCCAGCATTTT.

V usage is TRBV5-5 and J usage is TRBJ1-4, with 10 bases matching TRBD1. The CDR3 is made up of 17 amino acids. The V gene end was trimmed by 4 bases and the J gene end by 0 bases; junction bases not matched to a gene: 6. CDR1 and CDR2 from the germline V gene are SGHKS and YYEKEE (reference sequence). CDR3: CASSPLDRGPTNEKLFF. The CDR3 DNA reads as TGTGCCAGCAGCCCCCTCGACAGGGGGCCAACTAATGAAAAACTGTTTTTT.

The count of this clone is one. The chain couples TRBV5-1 to TRBJ2-7; 9 bases line up with TRBD1. With V trimmed by 4 bases and J by 3 bases, 8 bases remained unmatched. CDR3 size: 15 residues. Germline values: CDR1 SGHRS, CDR2 YFSETQ. This CDR3 reads CASSPGGTGNYEQYF. The CDR3 bases are TGCGCCAGCAGCCCAGGTGGGACAGGGAACTACGAGCAGTACTTC.

The V gene is TRBV19, the J gene TRBJ2-5; 7 bases align to TRBD1. Trimming took 5 bases from V and 5 from J; bases not matched to a gene: 5. Germline V CDR1 and CDR2: LNHDA, SQIVND (reference sequence). There are 13 residues in the CDR3. The CDR3 is CASSAQTGETQYF. The CDR3 DNA reads TGTGCCAGTAGTGCCCAGACAGGGGAGACCCAGTACTTC.

The chain couples TRBV5-1 to TRBJ2-5; no clear D. CDR3 length: 13 residues. The germline CDR1 and CDR2 sequences are SGHRS and YFSETQ. V lost 0 bases to trimming and J lost 5 bases, with 8 bases between them. This CDR3 is CASSLDGSETQYF. CDR3 nucleotide sequence: TGCGCCAGCAGCTTGGACGGGTCCGAGACCCAGTACTTC.

This rearrangement joins TRBV5-4 to TRBJ2-6; 9 bases agree with TRBD1. Germline V gives CDR1 SGHNT, CDR2 YYREEE (reference sequence). After removal of 3 bases from V and 1 base from J, the junction contained 8 bases not matched to a gene. The CDR3 covers 18 residues. CDR3 in DNA: TGTGCCAGCAGCTCCGGACAGGGGCGGCCTTCTGGGGCCAACGTCCTGACTTTC. It yields the protein CASSSGQGRPSGANVLTF.

This clone is a singleton in its sample. The V call is TRBV5-1, the J call TRBJ1-1; 10 positions match TRBD1. The CDR3 covers 14 residues. The germline V gene encodes CDR1 SGHRS and CDR2 YFSETQ. V gave up 6 bases and J gave up 1 base; unmatched junction bases: 3. The CDR3 here is CASTRQGANTEAFF. The CDR3, as DNA: TGCGCCAGCACAAGACAGGGGGCGAACACTGAAGCTTTCTTT.

The chain recombines TRBV29-1 with TRBJ1-1; no clear D gene. Germline V gene lookup returns CDR1 SQVTM and CDR2 ANQGSEA. This CDR3 is 12 amino acids long. V was trimmed by 6 bases and J by 1 base, leaving 9 bases between them. This chain's CDR3 is CSVARGNTEAFF. Here the CDR3 DNA reads TGCAGCGTGGCACGGGGGAACACTGAAGCTTTCTTT.

V is TRBV7-2 and J is TRBJ2-1, with D uncertain. CDR3 length: 11 amino acids. V lost 5 bases to trimming and J lost 8 bases, with 7 bases between them. Germline-derived CDR1 and CDR2 are SGHTA and FQGNSA. The chain's CDR3 is CASSPVDEQFF. The CDR3 coding sequence is TGTGCCAGCAGCCCGGTGGATGAGCAGTTCTTC.

The genes are TRBV30 and TRBJ1-4; D is unresolved. There are 13 residues in the CDR3. The V and J ends lost 8 bases and 5 bases respectively, with 15 bases between them. Germline CDR1 is GTSNPN and CDR2 is SVGIG (reference sequence). This CDR3 reads CAGDTDVNEKLFF. In DNA, the CDR3 is TGTGCCGGAGACACGGACGTAAATGAAAAACTGTTTTTT.

V gene TRBV10-3 combines with J gene TRBJ1-4; D remains ambiguous. The ends were cut back, 0 bases at V and 5 bases at J, with 13 bases in the middle. CDR1 ENHRY and CDR2 SYGVKD come from the germline V gene. This CDR3 is built from 16 residues. The DNA for the CDR3 is TGTGCCATCAGTGAGTCACGCAGAGACGAGAATGAAAAACTGTTTTTT. This sequence encodes CAISESRRDENEKLFF.

This clone was detected once. This sequence joins TRBV4-1 and TRBJ1-4, with unresolved D. V gave up 4 bases and J gave up 8 bases, with 11 bases separating them. CDR1 and CDR2 from the germline V gene are MGHRA and YSYEKL. This CDR3 spans 13 amino acids. The CDR3 region is CASSPRYREKLFF. CDR3 nucleotide sequence: TGCGCCAGCAGCCCCAGGTACCGGGAAAAACTGTTTTTT.

This rearrangement joins TRBV18 to TRBJ1-2; D is undetermined. CDR3 length: 15 amino acids. Between the trimmed V and J ends, which lost 0 bases and 8 bases, there was a span of 16 bases. Germline V lookup: CDR1 KGHSH, CDR2 LQKENI. For the CDR3, the DNA is TGTGCCAGCTCACCACCGGTGAAGGGAATGGCCGGCTACACCTTC. This codes for CASSPPVKGMAGYTF.

The chain uses TRBV2 and TRBJ2-7; either TRBD1 or TRBD2 may supply D (5 bases each). CDR1 SNHLY and CDR2 FYNNEI come from the germline V gene. Trimming pared 7 bases from V and 4 bases from J, leaving 14 bases between. This CDR3 is 13 amino acids long. The CDR3 bases are TGTGCCAGCAATGACGGGGCAGCATACGAGCAGTACTTC. Amino acids: CASNDGAAYEQYF.

The rearrangement uses TRBV4-1 and TRBJ1-5, with 9 bases fitting TRBD1. The CDR3 is made up of 15 amino acids. In germline, CDR1 is MGHRA, CDR2 YSYEKL. V was pared by 5 bases and J by 3 bases, with 5 bases of the junction left unmatched. CDR3 bases: TGCGCCAGCAGCTCCCGACAGGGGGACAATCAGCCCCAGCATTTT. It yields the protein CASSSRQGDNQPQHF.

This chain joins TRBV5-1 and TRBJ1-2, with D possibly TRBD1 on 5 matching bases. In germline, CDR1 is SGHRS, CDR2 YFSETQ. The CDR3 totals 16 residues. Trimming left V 4 bases short and J 6 bases short, with 22 bases between. This CDR3 reads CASSLWTLISSDGYTF. CDR3 sequence (DNA): TGCGCCAGCAGCCTGTGGACACTGATTTCGTCGGATGGCTACACCTTC.

This clone was recorded only once. The rearrangement uses TRBV3-1 (or the pseudogene TRBV3-2) and TRBJ1-2, with D uncertain. V was cut by 1 base and J by 8 bases, with 8 bases left in between. This CDR3 region has 12 residues. The germline V gene has CDR1 LGHDT and CDR2 YNNKEL (reference sequence). The CDR3 loop is CASSQGPRGYTF. The CDR3 DNA is TGTGCCAGCAGCCAAGGCCCTCGCGGCTACACCTTC.

This CDR3 reads CASSPEDSISGNTIYF. CDR3 DNA: TGTGCCAGCTCACCAGAGGACAGCATCTCTGGAAACACCATATATTTT. The rearrangement links TRBV18 to TRBJ1-3, with D maybe TRBD1 (6 bases). V was shortened by 2 bases and J by 0 bases, with 11 bases between the two germline ends. The CDR3 has 16 amino acids. Per germline, CDR1 KGHSH and CDR2 LQKENI.

The CDR3 nucleotides are TGTGCCAGCAGCAGGGACAGGGACTCCTACGAGCAGTACTTC. It is translated as CASSRDRDSYEQYF. The rearrangement links TRBV2 to TRBJ2-7, with TRBD1 identical over 9 bases. The CDR3 has 14 residues. The V and J ends lost 6 bases and 0 bases, in that order; junction bases with no gene match: 3. The germline CDR1 and CDR2 sequences are SNHLY and FYNNEI. Variable domain in full (rest from reference TRBV2 and TRBJ2-7): EPEVTQTPSHQVTQMGQEVILRCVPISNHLYFYWYRQILGQKVEFLVSFYNNEISEKSEIFDDQFSVERPDGSNFTLKIRSTKLEDSAMYFCASSRDRDSYEQYFGPGTRLTVT.

V gene TRBV27 combines with J gene TRBJ2-3; D gene ambiguous. CDR1 is MNHEY and CDR2 is SMNVEV in the germline V gene (reference sequence). This CDR3 has 14 amino acids. V lost 1 base, J lost 2 bases, and 7 bases lay in between. Written as DNA, the CDR3 is TGTGCCAGCAGTTTATTGTCCCCCACAGATACGCAGTATTTT. It yields the protein CASSLLSPTDTQYF.

The chain combines TRBV5-1 with TRBJ1-5; maybe TRBD1 (6 bases). The germline V gene encodes CDR1 SGHRS and CDR2 YFSETQ. Trimming pared 4 bases from V and 7 bases from J, leaving 15 bases between. The CDR3 length is 14 residues. CDR3 sequence reads: CASSLDGQSQPQHF. The CDR3 nucleotides read TGCGCCAGCAGCCTCGACGGACAGTCCCAGCCCCAGCATTTT.

The J gene is TRBJ1-1, the V gene TRBV4-2, with unresolved D. The CDR3 has 13 residues. V shed 2 bases and J shed 7 bases, with 11 bases lying between them. Germline CDR1 is LGHNA and CDR2 is YNFKEQ. CDR3 DNA sequence: TGTGCCAGCAGCCAAAGTTTGCGGGGTGAAGCTTTCTTT. Its protein is CASSQSLRGEAFF.

The J gene is TRBJ1-1, the V gene TRBV3-1 (or the pseudogene TRBV3-2); D is undetermined. This CDR3 has 13 amino acids. V was pared by 1 base and J by 2 bases, with 5 bases between. Germline CDR1 reads LGHDT; CDR2 reads YNNKEL (reference sequence). CDR3 coding DNA: TGTGCCAGCAGCCAAGTGATTAACACTGAAGCTTTCTTT. This sequence encodes CASSQVINTEAFF.

The V and J genes are TRBV6-2 or TRBV6-3 and TRBJ2-1; 11 nucleotides agree with TRBD2. Trimming at V came to 6 bases and at J to 8 bases, leaving 12 bases not matched to a gene. The CDR3 runs 16 residues. Germline V gene lookup returns CDR1 MNHEY and CDR2 SVGEGT. The CDR3 DNA sequence: TGTGCCAGCAGCAGTACTAGCGGGGGCCCGTGGGATGAGCAGTTCTTC. The encoded protein is CASSSTSGGPWDEQFF.

The rearrangement links TRBV6-2 or TRBV6-3 to TRBJ2-4, with unresolved D. Trimming removed 4 bases at V and 8 bases at J, with 6 bases between. Germline assignment: CDR1 MNHEY and CDR2 SVGEGT. This CDR3 contains 11 residues. This chain's CDR3 is CASSSSDIQYF. CDR3 nucleotide sequence: TGTGCCAGCAGTTCCTCAGACATTCAGTACTTC.

The V call is TRBV18, the J call TRBJ1-5; 11 bases map to TRBD1. With V trimmed by 4 bases and J by 7 bases, 3 bases remained unmatched. The CDR3 runs 14 residues. Germline CDR1 reads KGHSH; CDR2 reads LQKENI. The CDR3 coding sequence is TGTGCCAGCTCACAGGACAGGGGGCAACAGCCCCAGCATTTT. As protein: CASSQDRGQQPQHF.

The V gene is TRBV6-6, the J gene TRBJ1-6, with TRBD1 identical over 7 bases. Germline V CDR1 and CDR2: MNHNY, SVGAGI (reference sequence). This CDR3 has 16 amino acids. J lost 8 bases, V lost 0 bases, and 7 bases had no gene match. The CDR3 loop is CASSYSGEGGDSPLHF. In nucleotides, the CDR3 is TGTGCCAGCAGTTACTCCGGGGAAGGGGGCGATTCACCCCTCCACTTT.

The chain has TRBV6-5 and TRBJ1-1; D might be TRBD1 (5 bases). The CDR3 has 12 residues. Trimming removed 4 bases at V and 13 bases at J, with 16 bases between. In germline, CDR1 is MNHEY, CDR2 SVGAGI. The CDR3 DNA sequence: TGTGCCAGCAGTTTGGGGCCAGCCGAACTTTTCTTT. Translation: CASSLGPAELFF.

The gene calls are TRBV7-2 and TRBJ1-2, with 7 bases fitting TRBD1. Germline lookup yields CDR1 SGHTA and CDR2 FQGNSA. J was trimmed by 3 bases and V by 6 bases; bases with no gene match: 4. The length of the CDR3 is 13 residues. The CDR3 spells CASRVGGYYGYTF. CDR3 DNA: TGTGCCAGCAGAGTAGGGGGCTACTATGGCTACACCTTC.